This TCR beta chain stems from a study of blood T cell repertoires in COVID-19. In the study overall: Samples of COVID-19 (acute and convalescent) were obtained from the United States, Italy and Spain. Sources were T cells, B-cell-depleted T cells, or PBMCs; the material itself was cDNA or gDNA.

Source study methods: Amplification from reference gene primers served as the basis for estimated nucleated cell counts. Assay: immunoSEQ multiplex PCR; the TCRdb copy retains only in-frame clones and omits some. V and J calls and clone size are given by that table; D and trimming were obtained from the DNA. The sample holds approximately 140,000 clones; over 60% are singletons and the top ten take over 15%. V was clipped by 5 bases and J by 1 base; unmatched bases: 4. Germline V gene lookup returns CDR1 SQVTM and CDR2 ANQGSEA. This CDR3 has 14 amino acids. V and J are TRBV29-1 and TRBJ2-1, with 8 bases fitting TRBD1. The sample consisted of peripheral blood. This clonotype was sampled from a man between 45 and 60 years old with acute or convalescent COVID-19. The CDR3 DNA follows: TGCAGCGTTCACAACAGGGGGTCCTACAATGAGCAGTTCTTC. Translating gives CSVHNRGSYNEQFF.